This T cell receptor beta chain originates from a study of T-cell reconstitution after alpha-beta-depleted transplantation in children. General observations from the study: Newly produced T cells mostly provided counts and TCRbeta diversity after one year, as hyperexpanded clones declined. Surviving recipient T cells and thymic progenitors underlay high day-60 TCRbeta diversity in some patients. Expanded graft clones, several hundred of them, were reportedly the source of alpha-beta T cells about two months after transplant.

Library preparation (for TCRbeta) was performed with unique molecular identifiers. Via MiXCR, TCRdb re-called the PCR reads, giving one row per CDR3 protein. This table has about a million distinct CDR3 sequences, 25% to 30% appearing once. V was shortened by 3 bases and J by 0 bases, with 18 bases between the two germline ends. The CDR3 totals 17 residues. Germline CDR1 reads DFQATT; CDR2 reads SNEGSKA (reference sequence). This clonotype was detected only a few times. Antigen specificity is unknown. This sequence joins TRBV20-1 and TRBJ1-5; TRBD1 might be the D (6 bases). This TCR came from a boy younger than two who had a stem cell transplant for SCID, so the T cells may come from the graft donor. Material: PBMCs, mostly from graft donor cells, obtained 360 days after TCRalphabeta/CD19-depleted stem cell transplant. This CDR3 reads CSASRGATGDSNQPQHF. The CDR3 DNA sequence: TGCAGTGCTAGCCGAGGGGCGACAGGTGATAGCAATCAGCCCCAGCATTTT.